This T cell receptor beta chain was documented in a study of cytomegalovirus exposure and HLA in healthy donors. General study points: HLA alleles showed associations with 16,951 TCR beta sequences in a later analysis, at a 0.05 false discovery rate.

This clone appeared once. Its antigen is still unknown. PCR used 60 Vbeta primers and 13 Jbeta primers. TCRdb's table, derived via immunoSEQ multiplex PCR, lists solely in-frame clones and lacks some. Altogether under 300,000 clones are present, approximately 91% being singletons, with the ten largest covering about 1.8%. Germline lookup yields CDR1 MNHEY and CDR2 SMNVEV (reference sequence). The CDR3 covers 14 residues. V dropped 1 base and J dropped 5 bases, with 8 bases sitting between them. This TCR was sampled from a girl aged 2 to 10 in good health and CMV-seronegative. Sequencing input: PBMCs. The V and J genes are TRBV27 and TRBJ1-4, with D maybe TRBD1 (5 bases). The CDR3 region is CASSLYGQNEKLFF. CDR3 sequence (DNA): TGTGCCAGCAGTTTATATGGACAAAATGAAAAACTGTTTTTT.